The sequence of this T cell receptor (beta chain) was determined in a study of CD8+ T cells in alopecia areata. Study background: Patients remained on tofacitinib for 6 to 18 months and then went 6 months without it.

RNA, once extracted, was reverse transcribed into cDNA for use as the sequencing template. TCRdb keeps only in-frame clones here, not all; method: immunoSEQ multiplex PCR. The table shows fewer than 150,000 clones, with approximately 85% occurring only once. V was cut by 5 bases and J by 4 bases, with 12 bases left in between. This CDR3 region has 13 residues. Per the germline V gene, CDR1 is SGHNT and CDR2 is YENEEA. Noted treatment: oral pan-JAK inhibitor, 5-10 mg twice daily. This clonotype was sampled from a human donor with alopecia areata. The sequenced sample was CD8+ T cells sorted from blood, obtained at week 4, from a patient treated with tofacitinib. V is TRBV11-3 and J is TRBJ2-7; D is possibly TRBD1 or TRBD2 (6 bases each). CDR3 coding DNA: TGTGCCAGCAGCCCCCGAGGGGGGTACGAGCAGTACTTC. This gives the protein CASSPRGGYEQYF.